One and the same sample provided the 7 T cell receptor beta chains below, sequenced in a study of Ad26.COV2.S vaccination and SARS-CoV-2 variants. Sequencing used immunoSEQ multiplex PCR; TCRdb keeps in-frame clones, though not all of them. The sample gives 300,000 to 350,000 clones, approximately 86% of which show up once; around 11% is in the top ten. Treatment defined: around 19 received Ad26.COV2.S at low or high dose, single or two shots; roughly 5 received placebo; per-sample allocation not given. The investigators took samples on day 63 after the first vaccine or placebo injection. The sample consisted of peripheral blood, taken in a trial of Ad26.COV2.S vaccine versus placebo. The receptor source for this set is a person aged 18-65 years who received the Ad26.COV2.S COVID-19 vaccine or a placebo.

The CDR3 DNA is TGCGCCAGCAGCCAAGAGAGACAGGGAGATAGGGAGCAGTACTTC. It codes for CASSQERQGDREQYF. The chain is built from TRBV4-3 and TRBJ2-7; 7 positions agree with TRBD1. This CDR3 comprises 15 residues. V shed 0 bases and J 7 bases; nucleotides not matched to a gene: 9. The germline gives CDR1 LGHNA, CDR2 YSLEER.

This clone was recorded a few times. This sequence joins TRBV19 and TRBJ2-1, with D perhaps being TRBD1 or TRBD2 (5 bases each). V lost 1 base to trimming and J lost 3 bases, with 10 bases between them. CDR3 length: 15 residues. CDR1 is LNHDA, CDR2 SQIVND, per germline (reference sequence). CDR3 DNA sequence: TGTGCCAGTAGTATAGGGGGGACGTTCTACAATGAGCAGTTCTTC. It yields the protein CASSIGGTFYNEQFF.

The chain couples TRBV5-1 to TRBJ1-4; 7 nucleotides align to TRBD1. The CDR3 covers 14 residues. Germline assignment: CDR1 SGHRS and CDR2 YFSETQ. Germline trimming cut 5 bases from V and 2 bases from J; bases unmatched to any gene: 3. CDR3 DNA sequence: TGCGCCAGCAGGGGACAGCCTACTAATGAAAAACTGTTTTTT. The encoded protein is CASRGQPTNEKLFF.

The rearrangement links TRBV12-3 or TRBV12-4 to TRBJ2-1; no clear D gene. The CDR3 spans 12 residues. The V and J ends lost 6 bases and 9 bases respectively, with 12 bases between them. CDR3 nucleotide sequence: TGTGCCAGCAGCCCTCAAGGGTTTGAGCAGTTCTTC. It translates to CASSPQGFEQFF.

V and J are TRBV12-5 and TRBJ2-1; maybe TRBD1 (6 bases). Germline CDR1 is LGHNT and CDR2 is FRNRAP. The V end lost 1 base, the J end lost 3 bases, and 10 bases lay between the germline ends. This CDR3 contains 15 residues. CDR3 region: CASGLGDISYNEQFF. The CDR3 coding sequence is TGTGCTAGTGGTTTGGGGGACATTAGCTACAATGAGCAGTTCTTC. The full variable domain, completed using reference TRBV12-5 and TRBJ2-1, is DARVTQTPRHKVTEMGQEVTMRCQPILGHNTVFWYRQTMMQGLELLAYFRNRAPLDDSGMPKDRFSAEMPDATLATLKIQPSEPRDSAVYFCASGLGDISYNEQFFGPGTRLTVL.

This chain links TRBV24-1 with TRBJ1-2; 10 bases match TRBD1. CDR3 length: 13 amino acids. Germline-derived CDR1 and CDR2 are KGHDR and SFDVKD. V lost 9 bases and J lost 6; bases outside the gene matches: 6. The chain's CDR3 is CATRQGASDGYTF. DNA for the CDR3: TGTGCCACCCGACAGGGGGCGTCGGATGGCTACACCTTC.

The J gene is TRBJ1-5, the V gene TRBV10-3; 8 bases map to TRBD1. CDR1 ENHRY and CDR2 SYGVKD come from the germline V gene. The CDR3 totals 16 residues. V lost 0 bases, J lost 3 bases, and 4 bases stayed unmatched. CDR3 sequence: CAISESGQGANQPQHF. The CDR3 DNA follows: TGTGCCATCAGTGAGTCGGGTCAGGGGGCCAATCAGCCCCAGCATTTT.